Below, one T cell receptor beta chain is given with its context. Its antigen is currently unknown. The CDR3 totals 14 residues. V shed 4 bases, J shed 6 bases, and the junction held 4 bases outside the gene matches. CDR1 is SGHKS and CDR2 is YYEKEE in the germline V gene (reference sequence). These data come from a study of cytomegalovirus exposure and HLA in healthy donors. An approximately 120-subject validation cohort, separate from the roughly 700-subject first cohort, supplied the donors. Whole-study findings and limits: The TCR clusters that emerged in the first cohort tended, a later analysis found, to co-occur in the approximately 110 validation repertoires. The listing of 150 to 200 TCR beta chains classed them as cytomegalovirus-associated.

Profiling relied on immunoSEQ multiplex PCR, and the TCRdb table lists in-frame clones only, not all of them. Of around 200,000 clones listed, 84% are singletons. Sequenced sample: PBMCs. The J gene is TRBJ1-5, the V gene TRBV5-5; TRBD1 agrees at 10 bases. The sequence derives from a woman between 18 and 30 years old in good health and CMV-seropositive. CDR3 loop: CASSLTGGTQPQHF. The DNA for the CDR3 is TGTGCCAGCAGCCTGACAGGGGGCACTCAGCCCCAGCATTTT.